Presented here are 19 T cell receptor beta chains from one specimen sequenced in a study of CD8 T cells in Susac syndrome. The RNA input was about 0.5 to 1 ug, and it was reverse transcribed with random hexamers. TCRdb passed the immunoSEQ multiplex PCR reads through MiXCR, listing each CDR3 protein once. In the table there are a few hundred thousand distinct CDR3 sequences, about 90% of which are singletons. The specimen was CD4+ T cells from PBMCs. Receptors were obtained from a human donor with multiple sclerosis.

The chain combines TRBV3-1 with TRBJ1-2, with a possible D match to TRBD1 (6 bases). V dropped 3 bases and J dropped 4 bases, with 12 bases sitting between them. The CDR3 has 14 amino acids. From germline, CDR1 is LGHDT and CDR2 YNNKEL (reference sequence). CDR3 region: CASSHRRGGYGYTF. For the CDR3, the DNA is TGTGCCAGCAGCCATCGCAGGGGCGGCTATGGCTACACCTTC.

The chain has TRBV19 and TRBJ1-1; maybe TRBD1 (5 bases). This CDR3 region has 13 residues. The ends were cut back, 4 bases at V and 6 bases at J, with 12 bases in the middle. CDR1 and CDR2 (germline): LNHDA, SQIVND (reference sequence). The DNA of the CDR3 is TGTGCCAGTAGTAATAGGGGCTTGCCTGAAGCTTTCTTT. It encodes CASSNRGLPEAFF.

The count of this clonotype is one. DNA for the CDR3: TGTGCCAGTTCGGGACATCTGGACGGTGAGCAGTTCTTC. Its translation is CASSGHLDGEQFF. The gene calls are TRBV19 and TRBJ2-1, with D possibly matching TRBD1 (6 bases). Between the trimmed V and J ends, which lost 8 bases and 9 bases, there was a span of 17 bases. This CDR3 contains 13 residues. The V gene's germline CDR1 is LNHDA and CDR2 SQIVND (reference sequence).

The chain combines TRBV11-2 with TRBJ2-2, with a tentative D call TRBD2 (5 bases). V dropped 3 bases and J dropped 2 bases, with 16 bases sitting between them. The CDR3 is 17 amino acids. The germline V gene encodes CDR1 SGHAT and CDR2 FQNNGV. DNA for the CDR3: TGTGCCAGCAGCTTCTACGTGGACTTCACAAACACCGGGGAGCTGTTTTTT. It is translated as CASSFYVDFTNTGELFF.

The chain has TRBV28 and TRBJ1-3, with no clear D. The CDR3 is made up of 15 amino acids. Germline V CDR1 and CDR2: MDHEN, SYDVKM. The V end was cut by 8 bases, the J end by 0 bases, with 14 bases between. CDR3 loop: CASGGRRRSGNTIYF. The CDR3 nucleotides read TGTGCCAGCGGAGGACGTCGTCGCTCTGGAAACACCATATATTTT.

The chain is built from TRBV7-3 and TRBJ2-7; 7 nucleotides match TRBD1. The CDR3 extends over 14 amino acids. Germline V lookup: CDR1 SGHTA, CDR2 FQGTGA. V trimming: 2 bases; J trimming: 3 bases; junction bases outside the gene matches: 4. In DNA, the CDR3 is TGTGCCAGCAGCTTATCACGGGACAGCTACGAGCAGTACTTC. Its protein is CASSLSRDSYEQYF.

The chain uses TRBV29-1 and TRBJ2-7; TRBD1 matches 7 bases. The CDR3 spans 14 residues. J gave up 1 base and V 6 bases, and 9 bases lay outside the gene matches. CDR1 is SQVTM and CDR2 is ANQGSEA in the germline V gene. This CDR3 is CSVSLGGASYEQYF. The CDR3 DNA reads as TGCAGCGTGAGTTTAGGGGGCGCGTCCTACGAGCAGTACTTC.

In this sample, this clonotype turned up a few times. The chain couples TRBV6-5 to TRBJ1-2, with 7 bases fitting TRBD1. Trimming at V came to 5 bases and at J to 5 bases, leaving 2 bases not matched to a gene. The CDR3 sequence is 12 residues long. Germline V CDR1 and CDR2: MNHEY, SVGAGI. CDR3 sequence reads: CASSDRVYGYTF. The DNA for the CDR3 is TGTGCCAGCAGTGACAGGGTATATGGCTACACCTTC.

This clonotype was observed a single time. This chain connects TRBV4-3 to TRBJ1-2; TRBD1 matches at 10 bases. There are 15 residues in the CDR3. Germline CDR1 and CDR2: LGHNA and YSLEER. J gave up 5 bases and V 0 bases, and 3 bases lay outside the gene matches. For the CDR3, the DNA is TGCGCCAGCAGCCAAGATCCGGGACAGGGGTATGGCTACACCTTC. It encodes CASSQDPGQGYGYTF.

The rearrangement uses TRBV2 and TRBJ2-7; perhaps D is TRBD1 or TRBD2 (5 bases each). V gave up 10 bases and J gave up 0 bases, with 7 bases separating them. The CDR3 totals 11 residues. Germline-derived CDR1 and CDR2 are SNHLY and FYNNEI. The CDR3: CATGASYEQYF. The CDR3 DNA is TGTGCCACCGGGGCCTCCTACGAGCAGTACTTC.

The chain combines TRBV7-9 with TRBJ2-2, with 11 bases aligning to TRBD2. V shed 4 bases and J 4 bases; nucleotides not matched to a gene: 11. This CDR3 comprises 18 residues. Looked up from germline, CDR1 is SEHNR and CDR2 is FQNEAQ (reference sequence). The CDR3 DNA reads TGTGCCAGCAGCTACCGACTAGCGGGAAGAGGAGGCACCGGGGAGCTGTTTTTT. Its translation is CASSYRLAGRGGTGELFF.

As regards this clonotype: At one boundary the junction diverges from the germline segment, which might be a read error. Written as DNA, the CDR3 is TGTGCCAGCAGCTTAGGCAGGGGGCGGGCTAACGTCCTGACTTTC. This translates into CASSLGRGRANVLTF. This chain links TRBV7-2 with TRBJ2-6, with 8 bases lining up with TRBD1. CDR1 is SGHTA and CDR2 is FQGNSA in the germline V gene. This CDR3 is built from 15 residues. Full variable domain (rest looked up from reference TRBV7-2 and TRBJ2-6): GAGVSQSPSNKVTEKGKDVELRCDPISGHTALYWYRQSLGQGLEFLIYFQGNSAPDKSGLPSDRFSAERTGGSVSTLTIQRTQQEDSAVYLCASSLGRGRANVLTFGAGSRLTVL.

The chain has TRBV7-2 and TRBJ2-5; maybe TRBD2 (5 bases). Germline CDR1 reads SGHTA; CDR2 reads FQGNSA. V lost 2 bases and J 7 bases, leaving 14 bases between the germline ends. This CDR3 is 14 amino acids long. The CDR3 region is CASSLRLAGGTQYF. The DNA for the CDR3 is TGTGCCAGCAGCTTACGTCTAGCCGGTGGGACCCAGTACTTC.

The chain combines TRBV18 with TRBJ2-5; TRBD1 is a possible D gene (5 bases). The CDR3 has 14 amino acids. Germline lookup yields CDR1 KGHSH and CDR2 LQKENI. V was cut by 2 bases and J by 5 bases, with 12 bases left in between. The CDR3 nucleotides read TGTGCCAGCTCACCAGGCTCCAGGGTCGAGACCCAGTACTTC. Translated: CASSPGSRVETQYF. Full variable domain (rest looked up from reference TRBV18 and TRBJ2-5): NAGVMQNPRHLVRRRGQEARLRCSPMKGHSHVYWYRQLPEEGLKFMVYLQKENIIDESGMPKERFSAEFPKEGPSILRIQQVVRGDSAAYFCASSPGSRVETQYFGPGTRLLVL.

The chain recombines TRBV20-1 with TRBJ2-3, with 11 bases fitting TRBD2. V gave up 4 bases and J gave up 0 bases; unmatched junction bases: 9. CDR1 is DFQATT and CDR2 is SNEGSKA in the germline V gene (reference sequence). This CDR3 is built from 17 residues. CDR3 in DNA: TGCAGTGCTATCCCTCTCCTAGCGGGAGGCAGCACAGATACGCAGTATTTT. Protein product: CSAIPLLAGGSTDTQYF.

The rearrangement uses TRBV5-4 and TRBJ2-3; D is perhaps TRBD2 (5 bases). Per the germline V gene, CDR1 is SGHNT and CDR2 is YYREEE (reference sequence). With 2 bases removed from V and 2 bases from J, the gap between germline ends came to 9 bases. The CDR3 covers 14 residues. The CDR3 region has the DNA TGTGCCAGCAGCTTCGACTACTACACAGATACGCAGTATTTT. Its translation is CASSFDYYTDTQYF.

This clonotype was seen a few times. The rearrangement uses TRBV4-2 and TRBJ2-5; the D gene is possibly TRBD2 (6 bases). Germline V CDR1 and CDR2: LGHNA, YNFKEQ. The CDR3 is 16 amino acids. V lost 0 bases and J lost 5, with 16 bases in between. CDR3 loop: CASSQDPLAPAETQYF. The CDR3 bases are TGTGCCAGCAGCCAAGATCCTCTAGCGCCAGCGGAGACCCAGTACTTC.

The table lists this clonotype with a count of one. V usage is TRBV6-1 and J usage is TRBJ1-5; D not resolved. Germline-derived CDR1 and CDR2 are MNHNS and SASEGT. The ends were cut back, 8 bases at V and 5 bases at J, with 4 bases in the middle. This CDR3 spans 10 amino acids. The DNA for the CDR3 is TGTGCCAGCGGGGATCAGCCCCAGCATTTT. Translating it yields CASGDQPQHF.

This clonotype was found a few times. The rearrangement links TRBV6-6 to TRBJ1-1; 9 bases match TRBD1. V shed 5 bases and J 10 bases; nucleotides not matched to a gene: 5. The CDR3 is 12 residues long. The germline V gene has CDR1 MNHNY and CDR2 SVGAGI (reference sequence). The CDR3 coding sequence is TGTGCCAGCAGTCAGGACAGGGGTAGAGCTTTCTTT. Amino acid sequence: CASSQDRGRAFF.